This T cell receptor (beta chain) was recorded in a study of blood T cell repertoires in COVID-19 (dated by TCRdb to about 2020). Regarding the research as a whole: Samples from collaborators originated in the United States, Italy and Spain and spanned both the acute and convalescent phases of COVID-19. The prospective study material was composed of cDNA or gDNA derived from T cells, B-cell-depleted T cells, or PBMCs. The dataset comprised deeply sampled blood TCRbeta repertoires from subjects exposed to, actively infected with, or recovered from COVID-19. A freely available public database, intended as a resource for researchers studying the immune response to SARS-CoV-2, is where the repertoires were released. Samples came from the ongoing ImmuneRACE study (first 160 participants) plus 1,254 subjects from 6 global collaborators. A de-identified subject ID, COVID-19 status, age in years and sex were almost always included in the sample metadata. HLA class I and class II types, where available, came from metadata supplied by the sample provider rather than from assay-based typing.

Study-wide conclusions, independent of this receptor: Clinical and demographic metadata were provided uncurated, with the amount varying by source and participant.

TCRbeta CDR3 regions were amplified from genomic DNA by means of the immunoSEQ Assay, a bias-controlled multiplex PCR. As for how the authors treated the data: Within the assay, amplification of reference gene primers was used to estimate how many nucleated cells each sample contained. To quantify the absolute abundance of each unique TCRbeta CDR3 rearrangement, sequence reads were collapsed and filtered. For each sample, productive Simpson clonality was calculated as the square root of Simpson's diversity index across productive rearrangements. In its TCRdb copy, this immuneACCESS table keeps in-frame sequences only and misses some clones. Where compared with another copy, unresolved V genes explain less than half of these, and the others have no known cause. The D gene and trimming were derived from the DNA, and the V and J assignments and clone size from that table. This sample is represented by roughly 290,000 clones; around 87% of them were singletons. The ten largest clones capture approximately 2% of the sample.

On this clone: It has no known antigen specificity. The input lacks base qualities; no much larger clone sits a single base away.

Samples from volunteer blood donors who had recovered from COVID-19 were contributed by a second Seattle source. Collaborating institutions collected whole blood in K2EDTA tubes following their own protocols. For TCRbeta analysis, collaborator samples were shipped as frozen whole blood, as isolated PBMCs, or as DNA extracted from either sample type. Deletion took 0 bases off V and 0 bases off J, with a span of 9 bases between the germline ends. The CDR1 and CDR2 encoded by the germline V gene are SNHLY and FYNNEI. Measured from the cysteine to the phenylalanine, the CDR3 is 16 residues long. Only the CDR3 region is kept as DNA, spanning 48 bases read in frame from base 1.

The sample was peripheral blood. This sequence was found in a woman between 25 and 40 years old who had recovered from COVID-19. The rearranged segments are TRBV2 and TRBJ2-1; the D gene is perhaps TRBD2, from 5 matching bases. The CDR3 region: CASSEASTNSYNEQFF. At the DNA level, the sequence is TGTGCCAGCAGTGAAGCGTCGACTAACTCCTACAATGAGCAGTTCTTC.